A selection of T cell receptor beta chains follows, all from one sample in a study of blood T cells in healthy people across ages. TCRdb used MiXCR to reprocess the 5' RACE reads, holding one entry per CDR3 protein. The table records some 1,800,000 distinct CDR3 sequences, around 42% of them present only once. Input material: blood. The receptors here all came from a human donor in good health. Each CDR3 is given with its conserved first and last residue. The order of the fields is clone size, D gene, V gene, J gene, CDR3 DNA, CDR3 protein. D genes are given only for firm matches. Only some rows state a clone size, as once, few, many or a class for expanded clones.

few	.	TRBV4-3	TRBJ2-1	TGCGCCAGCAGCCACCTGGGACAGCGGAGGGACAATGAGCAGTTCTTC	CASSHLGQRRDNEQFF
few	.	TRBV12-3/TRBV12-4	TRBJ2-5	TGTGCCAGCAGTTTAGGAACAGGGTGGGAGACCCAGTACTTC	CASSLGTGWETQYF
.	.	TRBV3-1	TRBJ1-2	TGTGCCAGCAGCCAAGGGCCGGGACCAGCTAACTATGGCTACACCTTC	CASSQGPGPANYGYTF
.	.	TRBV29-1	TRBJ2-1	TGCAGCGTGCGAAAGGACAGTAGCCTCAATGAGCAGTTCTTC	CSVRKDSSLNEQFF
once	.	TRBV15	TRBJ2-5	TGTGCCACCAGCGAAAGACTCCAGGGTGGGACCCAGTACTTC	CATSERLQGGTQYF
.	TRBD1	TRBV5-1	TRBJ1-5	TGCGCCAGCAGCTTTTTACCGGGACAGGGTCATCAGCCCCAGCATTTT	CASSFLPGQGHQPQHF
.	.	TRBV4-3	TRBJ2-7	TGCGCCAGCAGCCCGAGGGCAGGAGCTACATCAGGGGACTTCTACGAGCAGTACTTC	CASSPRAGATSGDFYEQYF
.	TRBD1	TRBV12-3/TRBV12-4	TRBJ1-3	TGTGCCAGCAGTTTAGACAGGGGGCTTAACACCATATATTTT	CASSLDRGLNTIYF
.	.	TRBV15	TRBJ2-3	TGTGCCACCAGCAGAGATGAGGGGGATACAGATACGCAGTATTTT	CATSRDEGDTDTQYF
many	TRBD1	TRBV12-3/TRBV12-4	TRBJ2-7	TGTGCCAGCAGCCCACAGGGGGACTACGAGCAGTACTTC	CASSPQGDYEQYF